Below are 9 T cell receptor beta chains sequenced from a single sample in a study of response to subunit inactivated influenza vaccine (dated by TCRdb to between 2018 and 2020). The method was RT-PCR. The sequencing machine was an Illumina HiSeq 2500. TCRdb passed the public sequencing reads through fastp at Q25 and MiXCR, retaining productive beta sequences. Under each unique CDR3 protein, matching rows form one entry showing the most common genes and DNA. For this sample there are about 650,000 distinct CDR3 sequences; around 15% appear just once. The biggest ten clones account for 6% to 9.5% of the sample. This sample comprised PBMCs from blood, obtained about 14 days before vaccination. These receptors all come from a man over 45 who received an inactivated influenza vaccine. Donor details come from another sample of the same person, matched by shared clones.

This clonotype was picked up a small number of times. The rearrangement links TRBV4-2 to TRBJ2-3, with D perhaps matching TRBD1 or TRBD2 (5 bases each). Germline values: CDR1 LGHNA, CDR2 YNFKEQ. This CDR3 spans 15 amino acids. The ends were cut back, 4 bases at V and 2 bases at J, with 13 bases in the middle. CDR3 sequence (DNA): TGTGCCAGCAGCCCCGGGACCTCGCACACAGATACGCAGTATTTT. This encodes CASSPGTSHTDTQYF.

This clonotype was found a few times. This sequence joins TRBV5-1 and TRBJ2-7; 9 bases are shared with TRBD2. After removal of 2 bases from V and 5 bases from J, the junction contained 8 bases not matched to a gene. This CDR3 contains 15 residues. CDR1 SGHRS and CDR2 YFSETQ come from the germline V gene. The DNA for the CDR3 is TGCGCCAGCAGCTTTAGCGGGAGAAATTCCCACGAGCAGTACTTC. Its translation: CASSFSGRNSHEQYF.

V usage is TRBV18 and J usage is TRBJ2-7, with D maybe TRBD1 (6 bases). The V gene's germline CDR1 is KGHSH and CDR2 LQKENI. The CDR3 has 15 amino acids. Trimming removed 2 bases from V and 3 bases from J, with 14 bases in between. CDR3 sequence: CASSPGAGALYEQYF. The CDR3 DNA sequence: TGTGCCAGCTCACCAGGGGCAGGGGCCCTCTACGAGCAGTACTTC.

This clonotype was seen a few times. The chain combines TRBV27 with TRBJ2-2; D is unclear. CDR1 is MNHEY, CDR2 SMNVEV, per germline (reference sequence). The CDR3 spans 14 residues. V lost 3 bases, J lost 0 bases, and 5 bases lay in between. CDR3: CASSFYSNTGELFF. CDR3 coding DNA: TGTGCCAGCAGTTTTTACTCGAACACCGGGGAGCTGTTTTTT.

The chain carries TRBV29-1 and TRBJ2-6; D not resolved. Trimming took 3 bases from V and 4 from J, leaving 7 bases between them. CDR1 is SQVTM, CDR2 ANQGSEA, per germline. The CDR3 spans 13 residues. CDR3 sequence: CSVEVKGANVLTF. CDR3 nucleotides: TGCAGCGTTGAGGTAAAGGGGGCCAACGTCCTGACTTTC.

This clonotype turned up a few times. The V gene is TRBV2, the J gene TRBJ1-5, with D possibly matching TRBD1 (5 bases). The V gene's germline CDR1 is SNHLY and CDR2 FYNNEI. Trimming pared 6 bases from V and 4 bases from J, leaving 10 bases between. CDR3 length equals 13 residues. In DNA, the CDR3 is TGTGCCAGCAGGGCCAGGGTTAATCAGCCCCAGCATTTT. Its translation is CASRARVNQPQHF.

The DNA for the CDR3 is TGTGCCAGCAGCTCCGTAGGGGGATATGGCTACACCTTC. As protein: CASSSVGGYGYTF. The V and J genes are TRBV5-6 and TRBJ1-2; weak D call: TRBD1 (6 bases). V was pared by 3 bases and J by 5 bases, with 11 bases between. Germline loops: CDR1 SGHDT, CDR2 YYEEEE. The CDR3 totals 13 residues.

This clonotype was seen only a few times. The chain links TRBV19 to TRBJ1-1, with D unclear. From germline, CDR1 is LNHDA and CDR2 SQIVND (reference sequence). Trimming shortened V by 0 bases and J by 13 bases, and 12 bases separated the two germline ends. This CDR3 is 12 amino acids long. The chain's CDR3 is CASSIENGRSFF. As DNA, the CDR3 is TGTGCCAGTAGTATAGAGAACGGCCGAAGTTTCTTT.

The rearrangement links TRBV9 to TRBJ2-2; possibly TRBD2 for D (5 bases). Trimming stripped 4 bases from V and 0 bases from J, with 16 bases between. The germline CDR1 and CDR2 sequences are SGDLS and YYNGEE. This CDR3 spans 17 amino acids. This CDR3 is CASSSPRASANTGELFF. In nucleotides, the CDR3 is TGTGCCAGCAGCTCTCCGCGGGCCTCTGCGAACACCGGGGAGCTGTTTTTT.